This TCR beta chain emerged from a study of cytotoxic CD8 clonotypes in ibrutinib-treated CLL. Study results and limitations: Increased clonality at ibrutinib response gave way to a return toward baseline at progression.

A word on this clone: The antigen is not known.

Libraries were prepared by immunoSEQ multiplex PCR; TCRdb keeps only in-frame clonotypes and omits some of them. This table holds around 70,000 clones, less than 95% found once. The sample here was PBMCs, taken after 12 months of ibrutinib treatment. The origin of this receptor is a human donor with chronic lymphocytic leukemia.

The CDR3 DNA is TGTGCCAGTACCTCTCACACGGGACAGATGATTAGCAATCAGCCCCAGCATTTT. Translated: CASTSHTGQMISNQPQHF. The V and J genes are TRBV19 and TRBJ1-5, with 7 bases identical to TRBD1. The ends lost 7 bases at V and 0 bases at J; junction bases unmatched: 15. Germline V lookup: CDR1 LNHDA, CDR2 SQIVND (reference sequence). There are 18 residues in the CDR3. The full variable domain, completed using reference TRBV19 and TRBJ1-5, is DGGITQSPKYLFRKEGQNVTLSCEQNLNHDAMYWYRQDPGQGLRLIYYSQIVNDFQKGDIAEGYSVSREKKESFPLTVTSAQKNPTAFYLCASTSHTGQMISNQPQHFGDGTRLSIL.